In its sample, the clone carrying this T cell receptor (beta chain) was seen a few times. Its specificity is unknown. Germline CDR1 is MNHNS and CDR2 is SASEGT. Trimming cost V 6 bases and J 2 bases, with 14 bases left between them. The CDR3 covers 14 residues. The sample originates from a study of T cells after yellow fever vaccination. About the research overall: Researchers used SMART-Seq v4 Ultra Low Input to prepare fractions that had low cell numbers.

The study, taken as a whole, reports: Clonotypes shared by both compartments, CD4 and CD8, made up a small share. Subsequent booster samples again held most clones from primary vaccination (less than 98% CD4, about 90% CD8).

The study made its TCR cDNA through 5'RACE template switching. That step introduced a universal primer site along with UMIs. MiXCR, applied by TCRdb to the 5' RACE reads, yields one record per CDR3 protein. The table records 450,000 to 600,000 distinct CDR3 sequences, roughly a sixth of them present only once. This sequence originates from a man aged 18-30 years who received the YFV17D yellow fever vaccine. The source was PBMCs, collected 4 to 5 days after the first yellow fever vaccination. The chain carries TRBV6-1 and TRBJ2-7; D might be TRBD2 (5 bases). The CDR3 DNA is TGTGCCAGCAGATCCTTACGGGATACCTACGAGCAGTACGTC. Amino acid sequence: CASRSLRDTYEQYV.